The TCR beta chain under discussion was sequenced for a study of CD8 T cells in Susac syndrome. With random hexamers, about 0.45 to 1 ug RNA was reverse transcribed. TCRdb reprocessed the immunoSEQ multiplex PCR reads with MiXCR, giving one entry per CDR3 protein. Here the sample spans approximately 200,000 distinct CDR3 sequences, 90% to 96% being singletons. The sequencing input was CD4+ T cells from PBMCs. The receptor was isolated from a human donor with multiple sclerosis.

The CDR3 spells CAWKRHYGYTF. The CDR3 DNA sequence: TGTGCCTGGAAGAGGCACTATGGCTACACCTTC. The chain employs TRBV30 and TRBJ1-2; D unclear. This CDR3 is built from 11 residues. V gave up 4 bases and J gave up 3 bases, with 6 bases separating them. Germline CDR1 reads GTSNPN; CDR2 reads SVGIG (reference sequence).